This T cell receptor beta chain came from a study of OX40 agonist ivuxolimab in advanced cancers. Produced via immunoSEQ multiplex PCR; TCRdb's table is partial and in-frame only. The table includes roughly 80,000 clones, around 80% detected once. This TCR was recovered from an adult with an advanced solid tumor such as melanoma, head and neck, liver or kidney cancer. The sequences come from CD4+ or CD8+ T cells sorted from blood, collected in a trial of the OX40 agonist ivuxolimab.

CDR3: CSARGQETQYF. For the CDR3, the DNA is TGCAGTGCACGCGGCCAAGAGACCCAGTACTTC. The rearrangement uses TRBV20-1 and TRBJ2-5; D is unresolved. The CDR3 is made up of 11 amino acids. Germline CDR1 is DFQATT and CDR2 is SNEGSKA (reference sequence). Trimming cost V 6 bases and J 1 base, with 6 bases left between them.